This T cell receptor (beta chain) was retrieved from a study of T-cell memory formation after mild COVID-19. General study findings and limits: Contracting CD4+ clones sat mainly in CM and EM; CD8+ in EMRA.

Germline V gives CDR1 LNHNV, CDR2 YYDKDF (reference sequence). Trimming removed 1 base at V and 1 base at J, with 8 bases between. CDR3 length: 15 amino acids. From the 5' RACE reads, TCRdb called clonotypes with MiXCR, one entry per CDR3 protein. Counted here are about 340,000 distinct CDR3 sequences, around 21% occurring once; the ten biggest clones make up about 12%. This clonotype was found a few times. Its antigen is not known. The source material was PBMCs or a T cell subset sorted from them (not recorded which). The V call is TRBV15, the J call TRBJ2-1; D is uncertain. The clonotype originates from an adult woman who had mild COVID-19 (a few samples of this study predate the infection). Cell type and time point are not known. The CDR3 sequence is CATSRVGRSYNEQFF. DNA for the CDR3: TGTGCCACCAGCAGAGTTGGCAGGTCCTACAATGAGCAGTTCTTC.